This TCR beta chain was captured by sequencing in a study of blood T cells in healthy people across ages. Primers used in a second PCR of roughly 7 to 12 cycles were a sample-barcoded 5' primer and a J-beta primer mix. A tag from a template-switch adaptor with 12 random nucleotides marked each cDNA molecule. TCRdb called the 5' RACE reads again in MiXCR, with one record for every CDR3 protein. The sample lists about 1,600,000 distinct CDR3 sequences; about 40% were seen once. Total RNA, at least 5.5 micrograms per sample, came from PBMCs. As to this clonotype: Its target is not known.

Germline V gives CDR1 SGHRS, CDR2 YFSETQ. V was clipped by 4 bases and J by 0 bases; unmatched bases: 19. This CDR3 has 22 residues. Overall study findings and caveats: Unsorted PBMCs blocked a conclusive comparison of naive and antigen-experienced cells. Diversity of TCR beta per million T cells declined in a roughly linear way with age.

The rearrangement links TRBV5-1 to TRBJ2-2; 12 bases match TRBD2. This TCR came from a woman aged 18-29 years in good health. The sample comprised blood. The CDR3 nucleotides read TGCGCCAGCAGCCCAGGACTAGCGGGGTGGGGGACAAGATCCGCGAACACCGGGGAGCTGTTTTTT. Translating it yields CASSPGLAGWGTRSANTGELFF.